These 9 T cell receptor beta chains came from one sample sequenced in a study of shared clonotypes between healthy human individuals. The repertoire was sequenced with immunoSEQ multiplex PCR; TCRdb's copy has only in-frame clones and lacks some. The sample shows roughly 700,000 clones, 74% of them seen only once. Sequences were obtained from memory CD4+ T cells sorted from blood. Subset denoted: CD45RA-negative fraction. The source is a woman in her twenties or thirties in good health.

The chain carries TRBV6-1 and TRBJ2-7; 7 bases fit TRBD1. Losses at the gene ends were 5 bases for V and 3 bases for J; bases not matched to a gene: 4. Germline V gene sequence: CDR1 MNHNS, CDR2 SASEGT. The CDR3 has 13 amino acids. This CDR3 reads CASSTNRGYEQYF. The CDR3 coding sequence is TGTGCCAGCAGTACTAACAGGGGCTACGAGCAGTACTTC.

This clone has a handful of counts. This chain links TRBV7-7 with TRBJ2-2; D is undetermined. Germline values: CDR1 SSHAT, CDR2 FNYEAQ (reference sequence). V lost 3 bases and J lost 0, with 11 bases in between. CDR3 length: 16 residues. CDR3 coding DNA: TGTGCCAGCAGCTTCCAGGCAGCTGCGAACACCGGGGAGCTGTTTTTT. Its protein product is CASSFQAAANTGELFF. The whole variable domain, remainder taken from reference TRBV7-7 and TRBJ2-2, is GAGVSQSPRYKVTKRGQDVTLRCDPISSHATLYWYQQALGQGPEFLTYFNYEAQPDKSGLPSDRFSAERPEGSISTLTIQRTEQRDSAMYRCASSFQAAANTGELFFGEGSRLTVL.

The table lists this clone with a few counts. The chain employs TRBV5-1 and TRBJ1-1; weak D call: TRBD1 (6 bases). There are 15 residues in the CDR3. Trimming cost V 5 bases and J 0 bases, with 14 bases left between them. In germline, CDR1 is SGHRS, CDR2 YFSETQ. CDR3 protein: CASSSGASVNTEAFF. The CDR3 coding sequence is TGCGCCAGCAGTTCAGGGGCGTCCGTGAACACTGAAGCTTTCTTT.

Points on this clone: The identical CDR3 is also encoded by other nucleotide sequences in the sample. The chain uses TRBV5-1 and TRBJ2-5, with unresolved D. Deletions cut 0 bases from V and 4 bases from J, with 7 bases between. CDR1 and CDR2 from the germline V gene are SGHRS and YFSETQ. The CDR3 sequence is 13 residues long. CDR3 in DNA: TGCGCCAGCAGCTTGGTAGGCGGAGAGACCCAGTACTTC. This translates into CASSLVGGETQYF.

The chain couples TRBV30 to TRBJ2-5; D possibly corresponds to TRBD2 (5 bases). There are 14 residues in the CDR3. The germline V gene has CDR1 GTSNPN and CDR2 SVGIG (reference sequence). Trimming pared 3 bases from V and 2 bases from J, leaving 13 bases between. Here the CDR3 DNA reads TGTGCCTGGAGGACCGGGATCGTACAAGAGACCCAGTACTTC. This translates into CAWRTGIVQETQYF.

This sequence joins TRBV19 and TRBJ1-1; D remains ambiguous. The length of the CDR3 is 14 residues. Trimming removed 5 bases from V and 8 bases from J, with 18 bases in between. Germline loops: CDR1 LNHDA, CDR2 SQIVND (reference sequence). CDR3 nucleotide sequence: TGTGCCAGTAGTCAGGAAGGGTCCCTGTACGAAGCTTTCTTT. It encodes CASSQEGSLYEAFF. The whole variable domain, filled in from reference TRBV19 and TRBJ1-1, reads DGGITQSPKYLFRKEGQNVTLSCEQNLNHDAMYWYRQDPGQGLRLIYYSQIVNDFQKGDIAEGYSVSREKKESFPLTVTSAQKNPTAFYLCASSQEGSLYEAFFGQGTRLTVV.

This clone is a singleton in its sample. The chain combines TRBV6-1 with TRBJ2-7; a weak D match, TRBD1 (5 bases). The germline CDR1 and CDR2 sequences are MNHNS and SASEGT. V was shortened by 11 bases and J by 7 bases, with 12 bases between the two germline ends. The CDR3 spans 10 residues. CDR3: CAAARGEQYF. As DNA, the CDR3 is TGTGCCGCGGCAAGGGGTGAGCAGTACTTC.

The rearrangement links TRBV7-2 to TRBJ2-7, with 9 nucleotides matching TRBD2. CDR3 length equals 15 residues. The junction had 9 bases not matched to a gene; V was cut back by 6 bases and J by 3 bases. Germline lookup yields CDR1 SGHTA and CDR2 FQGNSA. CDR3 nucleotide sequence: TGTGCCAGCAGTTTATTCGGACTAGCGAACTACGAGCAGTACTTC. Residues: CASSLFGLANYEQYF.

The chain couples TRBV6-5 to TRBJ2-2; no clear D gene. The CDR3 consists of 12 residues. V was pared by 3 bases and J by 6 bases, with 5 bases between. Looked up from germline, CDR1 is MNHEY and CDR2 is SVGAGI. CDR3 nucleotides: TGTGCCAGCAGTTATAACCCCGGGGAGCTGTTTTTT. Protein: CASSYNPGELFF.